This T cell receptor beta chain was sequenced in a study of T cell repertoires in cytomegalovirus infection. Study-level information: The study used recently identified HLA-C-restricted and well-studied HLA-B-restricted CMV epitopes. It was the public TCR beta signatures that indicated both CMV infection and matching HLA type. Findings of the study overall: HLA-C-restricted CMV clonotypes gave the most frequent clonotype in two of eight donors. People with CMV and the relevant HLA were identified by cumulative public TCR beta family frequency.

Concerning this clonotype: Its antigen remains unidentified.

MiXCR, run by TCRdb on the reads, gives a single entry per CDR3 protein. The table records over 250,000 distinct CDR3 sequences, under 25% of them present only once. The CDR3 runs to 14 residues. Germline values: CDR1 MGHRA, CDR2 YSYEKL. Trimming pared 3 bases from V and 10 bases from J, leaving 16 bases between. The V call is TRBV4-1, the J call TRBJ2-1; no firm D call. Sample: cultured PBMCs, taken from culture after CMV antigen stimulation. The sequence derives from a human donor in good health (CMV status not recorded). Some clones in this sample may be carry-over from other donors' samples. The DNA of the CDR3 is TGCGCCAGCAGCCAGACGGTCGTACCTGGAGAGCAGTTCTTC. Amino acid sequence: CASSQTVVPGEQFF.